This T cell receptor beta chain was captured by sequencing in a study of blood T cell repertoires in COVID-19 (dated by TCRdb to 2019 to 2021). Background for the entire study: Collaborator samples came from the United States, Italy and Spain and covered acute and convalescent phases of COVID-19. The prospective study material was composed of cDNA or gDNA derived from T cells, B-cell-depleted T cells, or PBMCs. Deeply sampled blood TCRbeta repertoires from subjects exposed to, actively infected with, or recovered from COVID-19 were included in the dataset. The repertoires were released in a freely available public database meant as a resource for research on the immune response to SARS-CoV-2. The samples were drawn from the first 160 participants of the ongoing ImmuneRACE study and from 950 to 1,500 subjects provided by 6 global collaborators. Sample metadata almost always included a de-identified subject ID, COVID-19 status, age in years and sex. Where available, HLA class I and class II types were taken from metadata supplied by the sample provider and were not determined by assay-based typing.

Overall study outcomes, separate from this receptor: The amount of clinical and demographic metadata varied by source and participant and was provided uncurated.

The immunoSEQ Assay, a bias-controlled multiplex PCR, was used to amplify TCRbeta CDR3 regions from genomic DNA. As for the original processing: The number of nucleated cells in each sample was estimated by amplification of reference gene primers within the assay. To quantify the absolute abundance of each unique TCRbeta CDR3 rearrangement, sequence reads were collapsed and filtered. For each sample, productive Simpson clonality was calculated by taking the square root of Simpson's diversity index across productive rearrangements. The table comes from immuneACCESS by way of TCRdb, which keeps in-frame sequences with V and J called. Part of the clones is missing from these tables; in studies checked, under half for an unresolved V gene and the rest for unknown reasons. For V, J and clone size, that table is used; D and trimming come from the DNA. The table for this sample lists more than 95,000 clones; 84% of them were counted only once. More than 20% of the sample is taken by the ten largest.

V is shortened by 2 bases, J by 4 bases, and the region joining them spans 10 bases. Looking up the germline V gene (reference sequence) yields CDR1 SGHNT and CDR2 YYREEE. From the cysteine up to the phenylalanine, the CDR3 has a length of 14 residues. Only CDR3 DNA is held: 42 bases, read in frame from base 1. Note on this clone: What antigen it recognizes has not been identified. No much larger clonotype is one base removed from it; base qualities were not supplied.

The collaborating institutions used their own protocols to collect whole blood in K2EDTA tubes. Collaborator samples were shipped for TCRbeta analysis as frozen whole blood, isolated PBMCs, or DNA extracted from either sample type. Sequences were obtained from peripheral blood. The rearrangement combines TRBV5-4 with TRBJ2-1; the D region possibly corresponds to TRBD2 (6 bases align). This receptor was taken from a man aged 55 to 70 with acute or convalescent COVID-19. CDR3 protein: CASSFTGEYNEQFF. At the DNA level, the sequence is TGTGCCAGCAGCTTTACGGGGGAATACAATGAGCAGTTCTTC.